These 26 T cell receptor beta chains were all obtained from the same sample, sequenced in a study of circulating and synovial CD4+ cells in juvenile arthritis. Repertoires were generated with immunoSEQ multiplex PCR, while TCRdb's copy carries only in-frame clones and drops some. The sample lists more than 1,500 clones; roughly 95% were seen once. Sequencing was carried out using CD4+ T cells from synovial fluid. Receptor source: a human donor with juvenile idiopathic arthritis.

The chain is built from TRBV7-8 and TRBJ1-6; 7 nucleotides agree with TRBD1. V was clipped by 0 bases and J by 8 bases; unmatched bases: 7. Germline CDR1 is SGHVS and CDR2 is FQNEAQ. This CDR3 is built from 16 residues. CDR3 protein: CASSLALGTVDSPLHF. CDR3 coding DNA: TGTGCCAGCAGCTTAGCCTTAGGGACAGTTGATTCACCCCTCCACTTT.

This chain connects TRBV19 to TRBJ2-1; 10 positions match TRBD2. This CDR3 comprises 18 residues. With 8 bases clipped from V and 1 base from J, the junction kept 14 bases outside the gene matches. Germline CDR1 LNHDA, CDR2 SQIVND (reference sequence). The chain's CDR3 is CASSGLARSPGSYNEQFF. CDR3 sequence (DNA): TGTGCCAGTTCGGGACTAGCGCGCTCCCCCGGGTCCTACAATGAGCAGTTCTTC.

V gene TRBV19 combines with J gene TRBJ2-5; the match to TRBD2 covers 14 bases. V was pared by 5 bases and J by 5 bases, with 10 bases of the junction left unmatched. This CDR3 is 17 amino acids long. Per the germline V gene, CDR1 is LNHDA and CDR2 is SQIVND (reference sequence). CDR3 nucleotides: TGTGCCAGTAGTGGGGCCGGGACTAGCGGGAGAGGGGAGACCCAGTACTTC. The encoded protein is CASSGAGTSGRGETQYF. Looking up the rest from reference TRBV19 and TRBJ2-5 gives the full variable domain: DGGITQSPKYLFRKEGQNVTLSCEQNLNHDAMYWYRQDPGQGLRLIYYSQIVNDFQKGDIAEGYSVSREKKESFPLTVTSAQKNPTAFYLCASSGAGTSGRGETQYFGPGTRLLVL.

The chain is built from TRBV6-4 and TRBJ1-2; TRBD1 agrees at 7 bases. The CDR3 is 13 amino acids. The germline V gene encodes CDR1 MRHNA and CDR2 SNTAGT. The trim removed 2 bases at V and 8 bases at J, leaving 5 bases unmatched. The CDR3: CASSDTGVRGYTF. The CDR3 bases are TGTGCCAGCAGTGACACAGGGGTCCGCGGCTACACCTTC.

In its sample, this clone was seen a few times. The chain has TRBV5-1 and TRBJ2-7; 9 nucleotides agree with TRBD2. V gave up 1 base and J gave up 5 bases; unmatched junction bases: 10. This CDR3 is built from 16 residues. Looked up from germline, CDR1 is SGHRS and CDR2 is YFSETQ. The CDR3 reads CASSLQREASTHEQYF. The CDR3 coding sequence is TGCGCCAGCAGCTTGCAGCGGGAGGCCTCTACCCACGAGCAGTACTTC.

The chain recombines TRBV28 with TRBJ2-7; D uncertain. Germline V gene sequence: CDR1 MDHEN, CDR2 SYDVKM. The V gene lost 4 bases and the J gene lost 0 bases, with 13 bases spanning the gap. The CDR3 has 15 amino acids. For the CDR3, the DNA is TGTGCCAGCAGTTCGCCGGGTCCTAGCTCCTACGAGCAGTACTTC. Translated, it gives CASSSPGPSSYEQYF.

This chain joins TRBV6-1 and TRBJ1-2; D not certain. Germline lookup yields CDR1 MNHNS and CDR2 SASEGT. The germline V and J ends were trimmed by 2 bases and 8 bases, with 9 bases remaining between them. This CDR3 has 12 amino acids. The CDR3 is CASSERLLGYTF. The CDR3 nucleotides are TGTGCCAGCAGTGAACGACTTCTAGGCTACACCTTC.

The chain couples TRBV10-3 to TRBJ2-7, with TRBD1 matching over 10 bases. Germline V gene data show CDR1 as ENHRY and CDR2 as SYGVKD. The CDR3 runs to 13 residues. V shed 7 bases, J shed 3 bases, and the junction held 3 bases outside the gene matches. CDR3 nucleotide sequence: TGTGCCATCATGGGGACAGGGGACTACGAGCAGTACTTC. Protein product: CAIMGTGDYEQYF.

This chain connects TRBV19 to TRBJ2-3, with 10 bases aligning to TRBD1. The CDR3 is 15 amino acids. From germline, CDR1 is LNHDA and CDR2 SQIVND (reference sequence). J gave up 0 bases and V 7 bases, and 4 bases lay outside the gene matches. The CDR3 sequence is CASTPGQGSTDTQYF. In DNA form, the CDR3 reads TGTGCCAGTACGCCGGGACAGGGGAGCACAGATACGCAGTATTTT.

The chain recombines TRBV5-6 with TRBJ2-3; D remains ambiguous. The CDR3 loop spans 14 amino acids. Trimming left V 2 bases short and J 5 bases short, with 12 bases between. Per the germline V gene, CDR1 is SGHDT and CDR2 is YYEEEE. The CDR3 DNA is TGTGCCAGCAGCTTCGGTCCCACAGTAGATACGCAGTATTTT. Encoded protein: CASSFGPTVDTQYF.

The chain links TRBV19 to TRBJ2-3; 10 bases match TRBD2. The CDR3 length is 13 residues. After removal of 6 bases from V and 4 bases from J, the junction contained 1 base not matched to a gene. In germline, CDR1 is LNHDA, CDR2 SQIVND (reference sequence). This CDR3 is CASRTSGADTQYF. CDR3 nucleotide sequence: TGTGCCAGTAGAACTAGCGGGGCAGATACGCAGTATTTT.

CDR3 loop: CASSRDRGGLGYTF. DNA of the CDR3: TGTGCCAGCAGTAGGGACAGGGGAGGGCTAGGCTACACCTTC. This rearrangement joins TRBV6-5 to TRBJ1-2, with 10 bases aligning to TRBD1. This CDR3 region has 14 residues. J was trimmed by 8 bases and V by 5 bases; bases with no gene match: 8. Germline lookup yields CDR1 MNHEY and CDR2 SVGAGI.

CDR3 protein: CASSLEGAAGYTF. The CDR3 coding sequence is TGTGCCAGCAGCTTAGAAGGGGCTGCCGGCTACACCTTC. V is TRBV7-9 and J is TRBJ1-2; the D gene is possibly TRBD1 (5 bases). V lost 1 base to trimming and J lost 8 bases, with 11 bases between them. The germline gives CDR1 SEHNR, CDR2 FQNEAQ (reference sequence). This CDR3 is 13 amino acids long.

This clone was observed once. The chain joins TRBV7-2 to TRBJ2-1; possibly TRBD2 for D (6 bases). CDR1 SGHTA and CDR2 FQGNSA come from the germline V gene. CDR3 length equals 15 residues. V was trimmed by 5 bases and J by 0 bases, leaving 11 bases between them. For the CDR3, the DNA is TGTGCCAGCAGCGTTGTTAGCGGCTCCTACAATGAGCAGTTCTTC. Translated: CASSVVSGSYNEQFF. The full variable domain, with the rest looked up from reference TRBV7-2 and TRBJ2-1, is GAGVSQSPSNKVTEKGKDVELRCDPISGHTALYWYRQSLGQGLEFLIYFQGNSAPDKSGLPSDRFSAERTGGSVSTLTIQRTQQEDSAVYLCASSVVSGSYNEQFFGPGTRLTVL.

This chain joins TRBV5-4 and TRBJ1-2; 8 bases map to TRBD1. J was trimmed by 5 bases and V by 0 bases; bases with no gene match: 9. Looked up from germline, CDR1 is SGHNT and CDR2 is YYREEE (reference sequence). The CDR3 loop spans 16 amino acids. CDR3 sequence: CASSLGWTRGLYGYTF. In DNA, the CDR3 is TGTGCCAGCAGCTTGGGTTGGACCAGGGGGCTGTATGGCTACACCTTC. Filled out from reference TRBV5-4 and TRBJ1-2, the complete variable domain reads ETGVTQSPTHLIKTRGQQVTLRCSSQSGHNTVSWYQQALGQGPQFIFQYYREEENGRGNFPPRFSGLQFPNYSSELNVNALELDDSALYLCASSLGWTRGLYGYTFGSGTRLTVV.

The chain recombines TRBV7-3 with TRBJ2-7; 7 bases are shared with TRBD1. The germline CDR1 and CDR2 sequences are SGHTA and FQGTGA. The CDR3 runs to 13 residues. After removal of 3 bases from V and 6 bases from J, the junction contained 5 bases not matched to a gene. CDR3 protein: CASSFDREGEQYF. In DNA form, the CDR3 reads TGTGCCAGCAGCTTTGACAGGGAAGGCGAGCAGTACTTC.

The chain uses TRBV28 and TRBJ1-2, with TRBD1 matching over 7 bases. J was trimmed by 2 bases and V by 6 bases; bases with no gene match: 12. This CDR3 spans 16 amino acids. Germline V CDR1 and CDR2: MDHEN, SYDVKM. CDR3 sequence reads: CASSFPPGQHNYGYTF. The CDR3 DNA sequence: TGTGCCAGCAGCTTCCCACCGGGACAGCACAACTATGGCTACACCTTC.

The rearrangement uses TRBV7-9 and TRBJ2-6, with 8 bases aligning to TRBD1. CDR3 length: 17 residues. The trim removed 5 bases at V and 0 bases at J, leaving 6 bases unmatched. Germline V gene data show CDR1 as SEHNR and CDR2 as FQNEAQ (reference sequence). Here the CDR3 reads CASSPGTGLSGANVLTF. CDR3 nucleotide sequence: TGTGCCAGCAGCCCCGGGACAGGACTCTCTGGGGCCAACGTCCTGACTTTC.

The rearrangement joins TRBV27 to TRBJ1-2, with 9 bases fitting TRBD1. This CDR3 is built from 15 residues. Germline CDR1 is MNHEY and CDR2 is SMNVEV (reference sequence). V lost 6 bases to trimming and J lost 4 bases; unmatched junction nucleotides: 9. Here the CDR3 DNA reads TGTGCCAGCAGGCCTACAGGGGGCGCGGTCTATGGCTACACCTTC. Translating it yields CASRPTGGAVYGYTF.

This rearrangement joins TRBV5-1 to TRBJ2-1, with 9 bases aligning to TRBD1. The trim removed 0 bases at V and 3 bases at J, leaving 10 bases unmatched. The CDR3 extends over 18 amino acids. From germline, CDR1 is SGHRS and CDR2 YFSETQ. DNA of the CDR3: TGCGCCAGCAGCTTGGTTTACGGACAGGGGCTGGTCTACAATGAGCAGTTCTTC. It encodes CASSLVYGQGLVYNEQFF.

CDR3 nucleotides: TGTGCCAGCAGGACCGGGACTAGCGGACACAATGAGCAGTTCTTC. It encodes CASRTGTSGHNEQFF. The V and J genes are TRBV7-3 and TRBJ2-1; 11 bases fit TRBD2. Germline V lookup: CDR1 SGHTA, CDR2 FQGTGA. V dropped 6 bases and J dropped 5; count of bases not matched to a gene: 6. CDR3 length: 15 amino acids.

The chain couples TRBV2 to TRBJ2-3; 14 positions match TRBD2. The CDR3 loop spans 15 amino acids. Looked up from germline, CDR1 is SNHLY and CDR2 is FYNNEI. The V gene end was trimmed by 5 bases and the J gene end by 3 bases; junction bases not matched to a gene: 1. The CDR3 loop reads CASSRLAGGTDTQYF. The CDR3 DNA reads TGTGCCAGCAGTCGACTAGCGGGAGGGACAGATACGCAGTATTTT.

V is TRBV5-4 and J is TRBJ2-5; TRBD1 aligns across 9 bases. V lost 0 bases, J lost 4 bases, and 4 bases stayed unmatched. The CDR3 sequence is 15 residues long. The germline V gene has CDR1 SGHNT and CDR2 YYREEE (reference sequence). The CDR3 DNA is TGTGCCAGCAGCTTGGAGGGACAGGGAGGAGAGACCCAGTACTTC. The encoded protein is CASSLEGQGGETQYF. The variable domain in full, with the rest retrieved from reference TRBV5-4 and TRBJ2-5, is ETGVTQSPTHLIKTRGQQVTLRCSSQSGHNTVSWYQQALGQGPQFIFQYYREEENGRGNFPPRFSGLQFPNYSSELNVNALELDDSALYLCASSLEGQGGETQYFGPGTRLLVL.

The rearrangement joins TRBV5-1 to TRBJ2-3, with D tentatively TRBD2 (6 bases). Trimming removed 4 bases at V and 0 bases at J, with 12 bases between. The CDR3 covers 15 residues. Looked up from germline, CDR1 is SGHRS and CDR2 is YFSETQ. As DNA, the CDR3 is TGCGCCAGCAGCAGGGAGCGGGCAAGCACAGATACGCAGTATTTT. It specifies CASSRERASTDTQYF.

This chain connects TRBV6-5 to TRBJ1-1, with TRBD1 matching 7 bases. CDR3 length: 15 amino acids. V shed 5 bases and J 4 bases; nucleotides not matched to a gene: 10. Germline V gene data show CDR1 as MNHEY and CDR2 as SVGAGI. In DNA form, the CDR3 reads TGTGCCAGCAGTCTACGGACAGGAAGAGTCACTGAAGCTTTCTTT. Translation gives CASSLRTGRVTEAFF.

This chain uses TRBV6-1 with TRBJ2-3, with D tentatively TRBD2 (5 bases). V lost 0 bases and J 15 bases, leaving 7 bases between the germline ends. Per the germline V gene, CDR1 is MNHNS and CDR2 is SASEGT. There are 10 residues in the CDR3. DNA for the CDR3: TGTGCCAGCAGTGAAGCGCGGACTTATTTT. It yields the protein CASSEARTYF.